Listed below are T cell receptor beta chains from one sample, sequenced in a study of cytomegalovirus exposure and HLA in healthy donors. Assay: immunoSEQ multiplex PCR; the TCRdb copy retains only in-frame clones and omits some. Among some 140,000 clones listed, under 80% were seen once. The sequenced sample consisted of PBMCs. These TCRs come from a woman aged 45-60 years in good health and CMV-seropositive. Both conserved end residues are part of each CDR3.

v_call	j_call	cdr3_aa
TRBV7-6	TRBJ2-2	CASSATLTSGGSGELFF
TRBV5-4	TRBJ2-7	CASTWDSQSYEQYF
TRBV7-9	TRBJ2-2	CASSLYGGLYTGELFF
TRBV7-2	TRBJ2-5	CASSLGGSGGYQETQYF
TRBV5-6	TRBJ1-5	CASSLGQGIGTSNQPQHF
TRBV9	TRBJ2-5	CASSVNGETQYF
TRBV19	TRBJ1-5	CASRDRDQPQHF
TRBV28	TRBJ1-2	CASSLEGLDGYTF
TRBV4-2	TRBJ2-3	CASSQEARVTDTQYF
TRBV27	TRBJ1-5	CASSPTGGINQPQHF
TRBV7-2	TRBJ2-2	CATAPDRVDTGELFF
TRBV4-3	TRBJ1-1	CASSQTLQGNTEAFF
TRBV5-4	TRBJ2-1	CASSLGQDNEQFF
TRBV11-3	TRBJ2-5	CASSLTVGGGETQYF
TRBV6-1	TRBJ1-3	CASVFDRDTGNTIYF
TRBV5-1	TRBJ1-2	CASSPTGARGGYTF
TRBV14	TRBJ2-2	CASSQFRGPTNTGELFF
TRBV25-1	TRBJ1-2	CASSEYNAGRELYGYTF
TRBV30	TRBJ1-1	CAWRRTGSTEAFF
TRBV5-6	TRBJ2-7	CASSFRGPEQYF
TRBV5-1	TRBJ2-5	CASRLKGAQETQYF
TRBV10-3	TRBJ2-7	CATRAGGAGYEQYF
TRBV29-1	TRBJ2-7	CSSQKGTSINPYEQYF
TRBV28	TRBJ2-7	CASGWSGSSYEQYF
TRBV5-1	TRBJ2-4	CASSLRQGAENIQYF
TRBV7-3	TRBJ1-1	CASSPRGMGTEAFF
TRBV29-1	TRBJ1-5	CSVEDRRGWRSNQPQHF
TRBV7-6	TRBJ1-5	CASSHTGAPNQPQHF
TRBV15	TRBJ1-2	CATSSGYHTDGYTF
TRBV6-5	TRBJ1-5	CASSYSRGSNQSQHF
TRBV9	TRBJ2-3	CASSVAVAGEAAQYF
TRBV6-1	TRBJ2-1	CASSETLRGGKNEQFF
TRBV2	TRBJ1-2	CASRGQGWGYTF
TRBV4-2	TRBJ1-2	CASSRTGTNYGYTF
TRBV6-6	TRBJ1-2	CASSYSGRDGYGYTF
TRBV7-2	TRBJ1-2	CASSLERGGDGYTF
TRBV5-1	TRBJ1-1	CASSPSPGTGAFF
TRBV30	TRBJ1-6	CAWSQRSPGGWDSPLHF
TRBV5-8	TRBJ2-5	CASSPPPDRGVQETQYF
TRBV13	TRBJ2-7	CASSLVGTGLNEQYF
TRBV20-1	TRBJ1-1	CSPLLNTEAFF
TRBV5-1	TRBJ2-1	CASSLGSGVSYNEQFF
TRBV5-5	TRBJ2-5	CASSPGLAGGRQETQYF
TRBV28	TRBJ1-6	CASSSPQGPGDSPLHF
TRBV5-6	TRBJ1-2	CASSPRRADYGYTF
TRBV7-2	TRBJ1-5	CASSDGGSNQPQHF
TRBV4-2	TRBJ2-3	CASSQEGLAGGPTDTQYF
TRBV7-9	TRBJ1-5	CASSFDGDNQPQHF
TRBV7-3	TRBJ2-3	CASSPLLGGGTDTQYF
TRBV7-2	TRBJ2-7	CASSSVGMGGYEQYF
TRBV5-4	TRBJ2-7	CASSLFGSYEQYF
TRBV7-2	TRBJ1-5	CASSLQAGATNQPQHF
TRBV28	TRBJ1-2	CASTPGGGGYTF
TRBV5-1	TRBJ1-4	CASSPLTETNEKLFF
TRBV11-2	TRBJ1-1	CASSQGLLNTEAFF